The 10 T cell receptor beta chains reported below all come from one sample, sequenced in a study of post-analysis software for immune sequencing data. Notes on the study in general: In patients, about five TRBV segments were more frequent than in controls, with TRBV5-6, TRBV5-1 and TRBV20-1 among them.

Built from TCR beta cDNA, the libraries had unique molecular identifiers in them. TCRdb used MiXCR to reprocess the PCR reads, holding one entry per CDR3 protein. The sample lists hundreds of thousands of distinct CDR3 sequences, roughly half seen once, with under 6% in the top ten. No antigens are known for them. Sequenced: blood. These TCRs come from a girl between 5 and 17 years old with multiple sclerosis.

This chain connects TRBV11-1 to TRBJ1-1, with TRBD1 as a possible D gene (5 bases). Germline lookup yields CDR1 SGHAT and CDR2 FQDESV (reference sequence). V gave up 4 bases and J gave up 1 base, with 10 bases separating them. There are 14 residues in the CDR3. Here the CDR3 reads CASSWGRKNTEAFF. The CDR3 bases are TGTGCCAGCAGCTGGGGCAGAAAGAACACTGAAGCTTTCTTT.

V and J are TRBV19 and TRBJ1-1; D is perhaps TRBD1 (6 bases). The CDR3 has 15 residues. V lost 6 bases, J lost 10 bases, and 24 bases lay in between. Germline values: CDR1 LNHDA, CDR2 SQIVND (reference sequence). The CDR3 coding sequence is TGTGCCAGTAGGGCGGACAGACTAACCTTAGTGGGAGCTTTCTTT. Its protein product is CASRADRLTLVGAFF. Full variable domain (missing parts from reference TRBV19 and TRBJ1-1): DGGITQSPKYLFRKEGQNVTLSCEQNLNHDAMYWYRQDPGQGLRLIYYSQIVNDFQKGDIAEGYSVSREKKESFPLTVTSAQKNPTAFYLCASRADRLTLVGAFFGQGTRLTVV.

The genes are TRBV7-3 and TRBJ2-3; D is possibly TRBD1 (6 bases). The CDR3 is 14 residues long. With 4 bases removed from V and 6 bases from J, the gap between germline ends came to 14 bases. CDR1 and CDR2 (germline): SGHTA, FQGTGA. The CDR3 coding sequence is TGTGCCAGCAGCTCGGACAGTAGAGGTGATACGCAGTATTTT. Translating it yields CASSSDSRGDTQYF.

V usage is TRBV5-1 and J usage is TRBJ2-1; a possible D gene is TRBD1 (6 bases). Germline CDR1 SGHRS, CDR2 YFSETQ. This CDR3 comprises 15 residues. Trimming removed 4 bases from V and 7 bases from J, with 18 bases in between. The CDR3 sequence: CASSPDRPPGNEQFF. DNA for the CDR3: TGCGCCAGCAGCCCAGACAGGCCCCCAGGGAATGAGCAGTTCTTC.

This clonotype came up a few times. The chain uses TRBV5-1 and TRBJ2-1, with D possibly TRBD1 on 6 matching bases. Trimming removed 1 base at V and 6 bases at J, with 14 bases between. This CDR3 is 15 amino acids long. Germline V CDR1 and CDR2: SGHRS, YFSETQ. CDR3 residues: CASSLRGGPPNEQFF. The CDR3 DNA follows: TGCGCCAGCAGCTTGAGAGGGGGACCACCCAATGAGCAGTTCTTC. Combining the CDR3 with reference TRBV5-1 and TRBJ2-1 gives the whole variable domain KAGVTQTPRYLIKTRGQQVTLSCSPISGHRSVSWYQQTPGQGLQFLFEYFSETQRNKGNFPGRFSGRQFSNSRSEMNVSTLELGDSALYLCASSLRGGPPNEQFFGPGTRLTVL.

V and J are TRBV20-1 and TRBJ2-1; the match to TRBD2 covers 7 bases. This CDR3 has 15 residues. V shed 6 bases, J shed 0 bases, and the junction held 8 bases outside the gene matches. Germline CDR1 and CDR2: DFQATT and SNEGSKA (reference sequence). The CDR3 region is CSANSGWSSYNEQFF. The CDR3 DNA is TGCAGTGCAAATAGCGGGTGGAGCTCCTACAATGAGCAGTTCTTC.

Only one count was recorded for this clonotype. This chain uses TRBV5-1 with TRBJ2-7, with 8 positions matching TRBD1. This CDR3 has 15 residues. CDR1 and CDR2 from the germline V gene are SGHRS and YFSETQ. The trim removed 4 bases at V and 3 bases at J, leaving 9 bases unmatched. The CDR3 spells CASSPDRGYGYEQYF. The CDR3 nucleotides read TGCGCCAGCAGCCCCGACAGGGGTTACGGCTACGAGCAGTACTTC. Supplemented by reference TRBV5-1 and TRBJ2-7, the full variable domain reads KAGVTQTPRYLIKTRGQQVTLSCSPISGHRSVSWYQQTPGQGLQFLFEYFSETQRNKGNFPGRFSGRQFSNSRSEMNVSTLELGDSALYLCASSPDRGYGYEQYFGPGTRLTVT.

V gene TRBV18 combines with J gene TRBJ1-2, with TRBD1 as a possible D gene (6 bases). The CDR3 covers 15 residues. Trimming pared 5 bases from V and 4 bases from J, leaving 17 bases between. Germline CDR1 KGHSH, CDR2 LQKENI. In DNA form, the CDR3 reads TGTGCCAGCTCATCTACCGCCGGGGGCTCCTATGGCTACACCTTC. This gives the protein CASSSTAGGSYGYTF.

There are a few counts of this clonotype. One junction end does not reproduce the germline sequence, and a read error may be involved. The V and J genes are TRBV10-3 and TRBJ2-3; a weak D match, TRBD2 (5 bases). The V gene's germline CDR1 is ENHRY and CDR2 SYGVKD. The CDR3 is 15 residues long. The CDR3, as DNA: TGTGCCGTCAGTGGAGGAACAGTCGGCACAGATACGCAGTATTTT. Its protein product is CAVSGGTVGTDTQYF.

This chain's CDR3 is CSVGTREEETQYF. CDR3 in DNA: TGCAGCGTCGGGACTAGGGAAGAAGAGACCCAGTACTTC. The J gene is TRBJ2-5, the V gene TRBV29-1; 8 nucleotides line up with TRBD2. The CDR3 has 13 residues. V lost 6 bases and J lost 3; bases outside the gene matches: 6. In germline, CDR1 is SQVTM, CDR2 ANQGSEA.